This T cell receptor (beta chain) was profiled in a study of shared T cell receptors in the human thymus. Libraries were prepared by immunoSEQ multiplex PCR; TCRdb keeps only in-frame clonotypes and omits some of them. The sample includes about 660,000 clones, approximately 89% of them seen just once. Germline-derived CDR1 and CDR2 are MDHEN and SYDVKM. V dropped 8 bases and J dropped 1 base, with 24 bases sitting between them. This CDR3 is 17 amino acids long. The data also belong to a second study, concerning human thymus T cells. Per that paper: Across thymic and blood repertoires, the usage of V and J genes appeared to be biased.

Sequenced sample: thymocytes. V is TRBV28 and J is TRBJ2-7; TRBD1 might be the D (6 bases). The clonotype was recovered from a boy under two years old with a congenital heart defect. CDR3 residues: CASRPPLQGERSYEQYF. CDR3 bases: TGTGCCAGCCGACCTCCCCTACAGGGTGAAAGGTCCTACGAGCAGTACTTC.